This TCR beta chain was recorded in a study of T-cell memory formation after mild COVID-19. Study-level findings and limits: Pre-infection memory carried some responding clones, suggesting that cross-reactive memory joined.

TCRdb independently ran MiXCR on the 5' RACE reads; one entry per CDR3 protein. The sample has about 350,000 distinct CDR3 sequences; roughly an eighth are singletons. As concerns this clonotype: The antigen is unknown.

This receptor was obtained from a man aged 18 to 29 who had mild COVID-19 (a few samples of this study predate the infection). Cell type and time point are not known. Source material: PBMCs or a T cell subset sorted from them (not recorded which).

Written as DNA, the CDR3 is TGTGCCAGCAGCCAAGAAAAAGGGTCCGACACCGGGGAGCTGTTTTTT. It specifies CASSQEKGSDTGELFF. The chain recombines TRBV14 with TRBJ2-2, with unresolved D. V was clipped by 0 bases and J by 3 bases, with 11 bases between them. This CDR3 comprises 16 residues. Germline V gene lookup returns CDR1 SGHDN and CDR2 FVKESK.